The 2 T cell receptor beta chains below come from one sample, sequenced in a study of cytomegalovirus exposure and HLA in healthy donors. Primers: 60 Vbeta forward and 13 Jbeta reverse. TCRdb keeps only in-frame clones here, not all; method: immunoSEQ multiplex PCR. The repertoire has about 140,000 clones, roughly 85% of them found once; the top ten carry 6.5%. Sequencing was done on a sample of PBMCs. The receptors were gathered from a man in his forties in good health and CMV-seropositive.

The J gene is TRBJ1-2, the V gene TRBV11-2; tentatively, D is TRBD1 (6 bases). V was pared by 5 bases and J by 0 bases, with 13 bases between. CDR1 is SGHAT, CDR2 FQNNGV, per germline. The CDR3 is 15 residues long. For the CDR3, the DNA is TGTGCCAGCAGCCTGACAGGACCCGCTAACTATGGCTACACCTTC. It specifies CASSLTGPANYGYTF.

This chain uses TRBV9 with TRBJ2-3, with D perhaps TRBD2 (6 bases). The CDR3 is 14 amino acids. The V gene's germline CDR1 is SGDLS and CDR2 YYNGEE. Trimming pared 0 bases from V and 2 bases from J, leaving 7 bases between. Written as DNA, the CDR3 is TGTGCCAGCAGCGTAGTGGACTACACAGATACGCAGTATTTT. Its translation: CASSVVDYTDTQYF.